This T cell receptor (beta chain) was documented in a study of blood T cells in healthy people across ages. The germline V gene has CDR1 SEHNR and CDR2 FQNEAQ (reference sequence). After removal of 5 bases from V and 6 bases from J, the junction contained 6 bases not matched to a gene. The CDR3 covers 15 residues. It was with a sample-barcoded 5' primer and a J-beta primer mix that a second PCR of roughly 6 to 11 cycles was run. TCRdb itself ran the 5' RACE reads through MiXCR, one entry per CDR3 protein. The sample lists hundreds of thousands of distinct CDR3 sequences, roughly a quarter occurring once. These data were also filed under a second study, of T cells of mothers and their children. That study adds: Sequencing returned over 8 million TCR beta CDR3 reads per mother and some 3 million per child.

V is TRBV7-9 and J is TRBJ2-3; 12 bases agree with TRBD1. The TCR originated in a boy younger than 10 in good health. Source material: blood. The CDR3: CASSHGTGGWDTQYF. CDR3 DNA: TGTGCCAGCAGCCACGGGACAGGGGGCTGGGATACGCAGTATTTT.